This record covers a single T cell receptor beta chain. Its target is not known. The protocol was immunoSEQ multiplex PCR, while the TCRdb copy is restricted to in-frame clones and leaves out a portion. The table shows approximately 74,000 clones, with around four fifths occurring only once. The V gene lost 1 base and the J gene lost 5 bases, with 14 bases spanning the gap. From germline, CDR1 is SNHLY and CDR2 FYNNEI. CDR3 length: 15 residues. The record originates from a study of T cell responses to AZD1222 COVID-19 vaccine. Whole-study results and caveats: The peak T cell response came first, and repertoires were sampled only after it.

The specimen was peripheral blood, collected on day 0 of AZD1222 vaccination. The clonotype originates from an adult in good health. This chain joins TRBV2 and TRBJ1-1; no reliable D call. The CDR3 is CASSEGVGDGTEAFF. CDR3 DNA: TGTGCCAGCAGTGAAGGAGTAGGTGACGGGACTGAAGCTTTCTTT.